These T cell receptor beta chains were read from a single sample in a study of T cells in Graves' hyperthyroidism and ophthalmopathy. One entry per CDR3 protein results from TCRdb running MiXCR on the multiplex PCR reads. The table includes 200,000 to 250,000 distinct CDR3 sequences, approximately 20% detected once. Sequencing was carried out using blood. The receptors were gathered from a man between 40 and 49 years old with Graves' hyperthyroidism. The CDR3 runs from the conserved cysteine through the conserved F or W. D genes are given only for firm matches. Size values are once, few and many counts, or a class for expanded clones, and some rows have none.

many TRBD1 TRBJ1-5 TRBV28 17 TGTGCCAGCAGTTTCATACAACCGGGACAGGGAAATCAGCCCCAGCATTTT CASSFIQPGQGNQPQHF
many NA TRBJ1-1 TRBV6-5 14 TGTGCCAGCAGTTACGCCGGGACGGGCTATGAAGCTTTCTTT CASSYAGTGYEAFF
NA TRBD2 TRBJ2-5 TRBV28 16 TGTGCCAGCAGTTCAAGGGGGCGGGGGGGCCAAGAGACCCAGTACTTC CASSSRGRGGQETQYF
many NA TRBJ2-3 TRBV7-3 14 TGTGCCAGCAGCTTACAGGGAGGAGCAGATACGCAGTATTTT CASSLQGGADTQYF
once TRBD1 TRBJ1-2 TRBV27 16 TGTGCCAGCAGTTCCCTCCGACAGGGCCCCGGGGGTGGCTACACCTTC CASSSLRQGPGGGYTF
many TRBD1 TRBJ1-1 TRBV20-1 13 TGCAGGGGCTATCGACAGGGTTCGGCTGAAGCTTTCTTT CRGYRQGSAEAFF
NA NA TRBJ1-2 TRBV20-1 11 TGCAGTGCTAGAGGCACCCCCGTTTGCACCTTC CSARGTPVCTF
many NA TRBJ2-2 TRBV18 16 TGTGCCAGCTCACCACGTGGCAACGGGGACACCGGGGAGCTGTTTTTT CASSPRGNGDTGELFF
NA NA TRBJ1-2 TRBV7-8 15 TGTGCCAGCAGCTTTCTGGGGGCGCAAAACTATGGCTACACCTTC CASSFLGAQNYGYTF
few NA TRBJ2-5 TRBV2 14 TGTGCCAGCAGTATGTCCGGGACCGAAGAGACCCAGTACTTC CASSMSGTEETQYF
many NA TRBJ1-4 TRBV20-1 16 TGCAGTGCGCTACCCGGACGGGGGGCAACTAATGAAAAACTGTTTTTT CSALPGRGATNEKLFF
NA TRBD2 TRBJ2-7 TRBV3-1 15 TGTGCCAGCAGCCTTCCAACTAGCGGGGCCTACGAGCAGTACTTC CASSLPTSGAYEQYF
NA TRBD2 TRBJ2-3 TRBV20-1 15 TGCAGTGCTCCCCCCCTAGCGGGGCGCACAGATACGCAGTATTTT CSAPPLAGRTDTQYF
few TRBD1 TRBJ2-5 TRBV10-3 14 TGTGCCATCAGTGGACAGGGGTCCGAAGAGACCCAGTACTTC CAISGQGSEETQYF
many TRBD1 TRBJ1-1 TRBV7-9 15 TGTGCCAGCAGCTTAGCGGGAGGGGGCCACACTGAAGCTTTCTTT CASSLAGGGHTEAFF
NA TRBD1 TRBJ1-5 TRBV20-1 15 TGCAGTGCTCAACGGACAGGGAGAGGGAATCAGCCCCAGCATTTT CSAQRTGRGNQPQHF
many TRBD1 TRBJ2-1 TRBV11-2 14 TGTGCCAGCAGCTTAGGGGACAGGGAAGATGAGCAGTTCTTC CASSLGDREDEQFF
many TRBD2 TRBJ2-7 TRBV28 15 TGTGCCAGCAGTCAAGCTAGCGGGGGTGCCTACGAGCAGTACTTC CASSQASGGAYEQYF
NA TRBD2 TRBJ2-3 TRBV20-1 16 TGCAGTGCCTCCAGGACTAGCGGGAGTGGCACAGATACGCAGTATTTT CSASRTSGSGTDTQYF
many TRBD1 TRBJ2-7 TRBV18 13 TGTGCCAGCTCACTCAACAGGGGGCGTGAGCAGTACTTC CASSLNRGREQYF
many NA TRBJ1-1 TRBV6-1 16 TGTGCCAGCAGTTATAAGAGGGGGTTAATGAACACTGAAGCTTTCTTT CASSYKRGLMNTEAFF
NA TRBD2 TRBJ2-1 TRBV25-1 17 TGTGCCAGCAGTGCCTATCTAGCGGGGGGCCGATACAATGAGCAGTTCTTC CASSAYLAGGRYNEQFF
many TRBD2 TRBJ2-3 TRBV5-1 15 TGCGCCAGCAGCTTGGACGGGGGGGTGTCAGATACGCAGTATTTT CASSLDGGVSDTQYF
NA NA TRBJ1-3 TRBV7-2 15 TGTGCCAGCAGCTTAATCTCGGTAACTGGAAACACCATATATTTT CASSLISVTGNTIYF
NA NA TRBJ2-5 TRBV6-2/TRBV6-3 15 TGTGCCAGCACCCAAGCCGACCCCGGGACGAAGACCCAGTACTTC CASTQADPGTKTQYF
NA NA TRBJ1-2 TRBV13 14 TGTGCCAGCTTCGCGCAGGGCATGTTTGATGGCTACACCTTC CASFAQGMFDGYTF
NA NA TRBJ2-5 TRBV5-1 14 TGCGCCAGCAGCTCGGCGATGGGCACGGAGACCCAGTACTTC CASSSAMGTETQYF
few TRBD1 TRBJ2-3 TRBV5-1 14 TGCGCCAGCAGCAGGACAGGAGAGGCAGATACGCAGTATTTT CASSRTGEADTQYF
many TRBD1 TRBJ1-1 TRBV2 15 TGTGCCAGCAGTCCTAGACAGGGGGCGACCACTGAAGCTTTCTTT CASSPRQGATTEAFF
few NA TRBJ1-3 TRBV11-2 16 TGTGCCAGCAGCTTAGGTCCCGCTCGCTCTGGAAACACCATATATTTT CASSLGPARSGNTIYF
many NA TRBJ2-7 TRBV10-1 20 TGCGCCAGCAGTGAGTCCACGGCCGGATCCATACGACGGAGCTCCTACGAGCAGTACTTC CASSESTAGSIRRSSYEQYF
many NA TRBJ1-3 TRBV3-1 15 TGTGCCAGCAGGGCGGAGGGTGACCTATGGAACACCATATATTTT CASRAEGDLWNTIYF
many TRBD1 TRBJ1-1 TRBV2 11 TGTGCCAGCAGTCCACAGGGGGAAGCTTTCTTT CASSPQGEAFF
many TRBD2 TRBJ2-7 TRBV28 12 TGTGCCAGCAAGGCGGGGGGGGACGAGCAGTACTTC CASKAGGDEQYF
few TRBD2 TRBJ2-7 TRBV4-2 14 TGTGCCAGCAGTGGGACTAGCGGGGGGAGTGAGCAGTACTTC CASSGTSGGSEQYF
many NA TRBJ1-2 TRBV20-1 13 TGCAGTGCTAGAGATGAAAGGAACTATGGCTACACCTTC CSARDERNYGYTF
NA NA TRBJ1-1 TRBV28 12 TGTGCCAGCAGTAACTACCAGGGTGAAGCTTTCTTT CASSNYQGEAFF
few TRBD1 TRBJ2-7 TRBV20-1 16 TGCAGTGCTAGGGATGCCTTCCGACAGGGGTCTCACGAGCAGTACTTC CSARDAFRQGSHEQYF
many NA TRBJ2-2 TRBV6-1 13 TGTGCCAGCAGTTACGAGGGCTCCGGGGAGCTGTTTTTT CASSYEGSGELFF
NA TRBD2 TRBJ2-7 TRBV20-1 16 TGCAGTGCTAGAACGCCGGGACTAGCGATATCCGGAGAGCAGTACTTC CSARTPGLAISGEQYF
few NA TRBJ2-3 TRBV24-1 15 TGTGCCACCAGTGAGAGGGGAGAAAGCACAGATACGCAGTATTTT CATSERGESTDTQYF
few TRBD2 TRBJ2-3 TRBV2 17 TGTGCCAGCAGTTCAAAGGGACTAGCGGGGGGGCAAGATACGCAGTATTTT CASSSKGLAGGQDTQYF
many NA TRBJ2-5 TRBV30 14 TGTGCCTGGAGAGCCGGTGGGGGGCAAGAGACCCAGTACTTC CAWRAGGGQETQYF